One and the same sample provided the 2 T cell receptor beta chains below, sequenced in a study of neurological immune-mediated disorders. TCRdb called the 5' RACE reads again in MiXCR, with one record for every CDR3 protein. This sample has some 78,000 distinct CDR3 sequences, with approximately 5% found just once. Sequenced input: PBMCs. The receptors here all came from a woman aged 30 to 39 with multiple sclerosis.

This clonotype was seen many times. This could be a read error, since a much larger clone is one nucleotide away. The rearrangement links TRBV12-3 or TRBV12-4 to TRBJ1-1, with 8 bases matching TRBD1. The CDR3 spans 12 residues. Written as DNA, the CDR3 is TGTGACAGCAGTTTAGAGGGGACAGGAGCTTTCTTT. It is translated as CDSSLEGTGAFF.

This clonotype was found many times. The gene calls are TRBV2 and TRBJ2-1; 7 bases align to TRBD2. V lost 10 bases, J lost 9 bases, and 18 bases stayed unmatched. Germline values: CDR1 SNHLY, CDR2 FYNNEI. The CDR3 totals 15 residues. Here the CDR3 reads CATEREKEVGFEQFF. The CDR3 DNA sequence: TGTGCCACCGAGCGGGAAAAGGAAGTGGGCTTTGAGCAGTTCTTC.